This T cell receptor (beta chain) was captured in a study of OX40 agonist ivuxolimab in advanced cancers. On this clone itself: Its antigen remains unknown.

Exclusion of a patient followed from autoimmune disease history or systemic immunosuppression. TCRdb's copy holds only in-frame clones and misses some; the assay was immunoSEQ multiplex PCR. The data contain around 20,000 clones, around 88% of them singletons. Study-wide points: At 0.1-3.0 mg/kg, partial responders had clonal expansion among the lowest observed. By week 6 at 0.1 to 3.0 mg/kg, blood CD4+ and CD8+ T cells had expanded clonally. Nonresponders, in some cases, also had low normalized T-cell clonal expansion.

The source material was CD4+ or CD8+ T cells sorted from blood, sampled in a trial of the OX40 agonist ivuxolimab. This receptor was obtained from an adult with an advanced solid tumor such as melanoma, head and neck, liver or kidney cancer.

The CDR3 sequence is CASSRQVYTGELFF. The CDR3 DNA reads TGTGCCAGCAGCCGACAGGTGTACACCGGGGAGCTGTTTTTT. The chain employs TRBV7-6 and TRBJ2-2; D is perhaps TRBD1 (6 bases). Germline CDR1 and CDR2: SGHVS and FNYEAQ. CDR3 length: 14 residues. The V gene lost 5 bases and the J gene lost 3 bases, with 10 bases spanning the gap.